This TCR beta chain was retrieved from a study of metastatic and nonmetastatic thyroid tumors. The entire patient cohort was treatment-naive prior to thyroid surgery. J was trimmed by 8 bases and V by 11 bases; bases with no gene match: 7. The germline CDR1 and CDR2 sequences are MNHNS and SASEGT. This CDR3 has 12 amino acids. General study results and limits: Versus benign nodules, malignant thyroid tumors reportedly had significantly higher TCR beta diversity, in blood and tumor.

This clone ranks as medium-sized. No antigen is known for it. TCRdb reassembled clones from the PCR reads with MiXCR. This sample has some 13,000 clones, with 25% to 30% found just once. The TCR comes from a female donor with papillary thyroid cancer or a benign thyroid nodule (not recorded which). Some clones in this sample may be carry-over from other donors' samples. Sequences were obtained from tumor tissue. The J gene is TRBJ1-3, the V gene TRBV6-1; 9 nucleotides agree with TRBD1. CDR3 bases: TGTGCCGGACAGGGGTTTAGTGACACCATATATTTT. This translates into CAGQGFSDTIYF.